This T cell receptor beta chain was sequenced in a study of T cell responses to AZD1222 COVID-19 vaccine. Study as a whole: Recipients boosted at about 4 weeks or about 12 weeks are pooled. Study conclusions and caveats: The repertoires were collected only after the peak T cell response. Donors skewed white British and female; clonal diversity was possibly underestimated.

Only in-frame clones appear in the TCRdb table, and some are missing; sequencing was by immunoSEQ multiplex PCR. The top ten clones hold about a fifth of a sample with tens of thousands of clones, around 85% of them seen once. With respect to this clone: Its specificity is not known.

Looked up from germline, CDR1 is SEHNR and CDR2 is FQNEAQ (reference sequence). The CDR3 extends over 14 amino acids. V lost 4 bases to trimming and J lost 7 bases; unmatched junction nucleotides: 8. The sample here was peripheral blood, taken on day 0 of AZD1222 vaccination. V gene TRBV7-9 combines with J gene TRBJ1-2; the match to TRBD1 covers 8 bases. The sequence derives from an adult in good health. In DNA form, the CDR3 reads TGTGCCAGCAGCTCACCGGGACAGGCGGCTGGCTACACCTTC. This gives the protein CASSSPGQAAGYTF.